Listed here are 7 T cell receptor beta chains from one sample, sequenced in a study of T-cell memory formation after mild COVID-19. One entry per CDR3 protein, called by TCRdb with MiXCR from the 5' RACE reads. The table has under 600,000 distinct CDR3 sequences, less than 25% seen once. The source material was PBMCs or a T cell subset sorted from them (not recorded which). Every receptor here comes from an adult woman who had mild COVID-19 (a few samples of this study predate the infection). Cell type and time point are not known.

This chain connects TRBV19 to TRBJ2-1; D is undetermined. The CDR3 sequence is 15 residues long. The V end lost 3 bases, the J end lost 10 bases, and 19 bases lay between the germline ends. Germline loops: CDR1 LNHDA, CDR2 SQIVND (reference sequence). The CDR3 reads CASSITGILSGEQFF. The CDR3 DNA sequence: TGTGCCAGTAGTATCACGGGCATCCTCTCTGGGGAGCAGTTCTTC.

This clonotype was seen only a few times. In DNA, the CDR3 is TGTGCCAGCAGCAGCCCGACGTATGGCTACACCTTC. Its translation is CASSSPTYGYTF. The chain carries TRBV7-9 and TRBJ1-2, with D unclear. Per the germline V gene, CDR1 is SEHNR and CDR2 is FQNEAQ (reference sequence). V was cut by 5 bases and J by 5 bases, with 9 bases left in between. The CDR3 loop spans 12 amino acids. Full variable domain (remainder filled in from reference TRBV7-9 and TRBJ1-2): DTGVSQNPRHKITKRGQNVTFRCDPISEHNRLYWYRQTLGQGPEFLTYFQNEAQLEKSRLLSDRFSAERPKGSFSTLEIQRTEQGDSAMYLCASSSPTYGYTFGSGTRLTVV.

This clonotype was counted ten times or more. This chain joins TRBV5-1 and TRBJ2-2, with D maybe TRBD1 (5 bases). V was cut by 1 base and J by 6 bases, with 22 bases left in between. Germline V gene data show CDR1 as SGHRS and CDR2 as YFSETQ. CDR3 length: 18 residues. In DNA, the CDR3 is TGCGCCAGCAGCTTGCTGAATGTGGAGACAGTTCGTGCCGGGGAGCTGTTTTTT. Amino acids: CASSLLNVETVRAGELFF. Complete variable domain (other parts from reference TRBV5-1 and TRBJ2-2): KAGVTQTPRYLIKTRGQQVTLSCSPISGHRSVSWYQQTPGQGLQFLFEYFSETQRNKGNFPGRFSGRQFSNSRSEMNVSTLELGDSALYLCASSLLNVETVRAGELFFGEGSRLTVL.

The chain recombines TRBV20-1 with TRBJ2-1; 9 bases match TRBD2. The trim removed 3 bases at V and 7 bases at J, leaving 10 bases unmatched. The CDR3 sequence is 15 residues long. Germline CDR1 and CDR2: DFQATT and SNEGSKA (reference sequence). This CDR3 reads CSASIAGVRGNEQFF. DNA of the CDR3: TGCAGTGCTAGTATAGCGGGAGTTCGTGGGAATGAGCAGTTCTTC.

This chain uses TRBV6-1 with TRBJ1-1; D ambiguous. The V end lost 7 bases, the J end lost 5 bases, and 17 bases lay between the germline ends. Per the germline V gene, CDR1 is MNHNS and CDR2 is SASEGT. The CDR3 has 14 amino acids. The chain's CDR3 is CASTWISSSTEAFF. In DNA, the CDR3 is TGTGCCAGCACTTGGATTTCTTCTAGTACTGAAGCTTTCTTT.

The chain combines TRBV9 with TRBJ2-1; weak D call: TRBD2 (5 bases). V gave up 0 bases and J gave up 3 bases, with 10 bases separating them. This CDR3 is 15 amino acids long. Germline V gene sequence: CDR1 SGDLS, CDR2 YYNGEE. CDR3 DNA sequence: TGTGCCAGCAGCGTAGACAGCGGAGACTACAATGAGCAGTTCTTC. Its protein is CASSVDSGDYNEQFF.

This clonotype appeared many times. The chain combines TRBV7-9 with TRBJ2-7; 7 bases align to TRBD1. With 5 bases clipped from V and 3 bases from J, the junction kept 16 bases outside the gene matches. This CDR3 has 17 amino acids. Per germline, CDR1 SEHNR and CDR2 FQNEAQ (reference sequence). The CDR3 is CASSPGTQGTYDYEQYF. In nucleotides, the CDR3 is TGTGCCAGCAGCCCAGGCACACAGGGGACCTACGACTACGAGCAGTACTTC.